Each of the 24 T cell receptor beta chains below was sequenced from the same sample in a study of OX40 agonist ivuxolimab in advanced cancers. Profiled with immunoSEQ multiplex PCR; TCRdb holds only in-frame clones, not every one. The data show around 44,000 clones, approximately 80% seen once. Sequenced here: CD4+ or CD8+ T cells sorted from blood, sampled in a trial of the OX40 agonist ivuxolimab. Receptors originate from an adult with an advanced solid tumor such as melanoma, head and neck, liver or kidney cancer.

Remarks on this clone: In the same sample, other DNA sequences code for this CDR3. The V call is TRBV9, the J call TRBJ2-2; no reliable D call. The CDR3 runs to 12 residues. CDR1 and CDR2 (germline): SGDLS, YYNGEE. Trimming removed 4 bases from V and 3 bases from J, with 4 bases in between. The CDR3 is CASSPHTGELFF. As DNA, the CDR3 is TGTGCCAGCAGCCCACACACCGGGGAGCTGTTTTTT.

The chain combines TRBV19 with TRBJ2-1, with D possibly TRBD1 on 5 matching bases. Per the germline V gene, CDR1 is LNHDA and CDR2 is SQIVND (reference sequence). The CDR3 has 15 amino acids. The V end lost 3 bases, the J end lost 4 bases, and 13 bases lay between the germline ends. The CDR3 bases are TGTGCCAGTAGTATTGAGGTCAGGGAATACAATGAGCAGTTCTTC. Translating gives CASSIEVREYNEQFF. The variable domain in full, with the rest retrieved from reference TRBV19 and TRBJ2-1, is DGGITQSPKYLFRKEGQNVTLSCEQNLNHDAMYWYRQDPGQGLRLIYYSQIVNDFQKGDIAEGYSVSREKKESFPLTVTSAQKNPTAFYLCASSIEVREYNEQFFGPGTRLTVL.

This chain's CDR3 is CASSLGGQGGYGYTF. In DNA form, the CDR3 reads TGTGCCAGCAGCTTGGGGGGACAGGGAGGCTATGGCTACACCTTC. This rearrangement joins TRBV5-4 to TRBJ1-2; TRBD1 matches at 9 bases. Trimming removed 0 bases from V and 4 bases from J; junction bases left unmatched: 4. Germline-derived CDR1 and CDR2 are SGHNT and YYREEE (reference sequence). The CDR3 sequence is 15 residues long. The whole variable domain, filled in from reference TRBV5-4 and TRBJ1-2, reads ETGVTQSPTHLIKTRGQQVTLRCSSQSGHNTVSWYQQALGQGPQFIFQYYREEENGRGNFPPRFSGLQFPNYSSELNVNALELDDSALYLCASSLGGQGGYGYTFGSGTRLTVV.

This sequence joins TRBV6-5 and TRBJ2-2; D ambiguous. This CDR3 contains 15 residues. Germline CDR1 reads MNHEY; CDR2 reads SVGAGI. V was trimmed by 6 bases and J by 1 base, leaving 12 bases between them. CDR3 amino acids: CASSRSELNTGELFF. The CDR3 nucleotides are TGTGCCAGCAGCCGAAGCGAGTTGAACACCGGGGAGCTGTTTTTT.

This chain uses TRBV9 with TRBJ1-1; D ambiguous. The CDR3 is 13 amino acids. The V and J ends lost 3 bases and 4 bases respectively, with 10 bases between them. The V gene's germline CDR1 is SGDLS and CDR2 YYNGEE. In DNA, the CDR3 is TGTGCCAGCAGCGAGCGGGATGGCACTGAAGCTTTCTTT. It codes for CASSERDGTEAFF. The full variable domain, with the rest looked up from reference TRBV9 and TRBJ1-1, is DSGVTQTPKHLITATGQRVTLRCSPRSGDLSVYWYQQSLDQGLQFLIQYYNGEERAKGNILERFSAQQFPDLHSELNLSSLELGDSALYFCASSERDGTEAFFGQGTRLTVV.

V gene TRBV5-6 combines with J gene TRBJ2-3; a possible D gene is TRBD2 (6 bases). The length of the CDR3 is 14 residues. V was cut by 4 bases and J by 4 bases, with 13 bases left in between. The germline gives CDR1 SGHDT, CDR2 YYEEEE. The CDR3 here is CASSLEGWADTQYF. The CDR3 bases are TGTGCCAGCAGCCTGGAGGGGTGGGCAGATACGCAGTATTTT. The whole variable domain, filled in from reference TRBV5-6 and TRBJ2-3, reads DAGVTQSPTHLIKTRGQQVTLRCSPKSGHDTVSWYQQALGQGPQFIFQYYEEEERQRGNFPDRFSGHQFPNYSSELNVNALLLGDSALYLCASSLEGWADTQYFGPGTRLTVL.

Here the CDR3 DNA reads TGCGCCAGCAGCGTGAGCGGGAGCTCCTACAATGAGCAGTTCTTC. Its protein is CASSVSGSSYNEQFF. The chain joins TRBV5-1 to TRBJ2-1; 8 nucleotides align to TRBD2. V lost 4 bases and J lost 0; bases outside the gene matches: 3. The CDR3 is made up of 15 amino acids. The germline V gene encodes CDR1 SGHRS and CDR2 YFSETQ. Looking up the rest from reference TRBV5-1 and TRBJ2-1 gives the full variable domain: KAGVTQTPRYLIKTRGQQVTLSCSPISGHRSVSWYQQTPGQGLQFLFEYFSETQRNKGNFPGRFSGRQFSNSRSEMNVSTLELGDSALYLCASSVSGSSYNEQFFGPGTRLTVL.

The V call is TRBV5-4, the J call TRBJ2-3; D gene uncertain. From germline, CDR1 is SGHNT and CDR2 YYREEE (reference sequence). This CDR3 comprises 17 residues. V lost 2 bases and J 0 bases, leaving 16 bases between the germline ends. The CDR3 loop reads CASSLDQVGLSTDTQYF. For the CDR3, the DNA is TGTGCCAGCAGCTTAGATCAGGTCGGCCTAAGCACAGATACGCAGTATTTT.

CDR3 bases: TGTGCCAGCAGAGGGACAGGGCGAGCTTTCTTT. Its protein is CASRGTGRAFF. The rearrangement links TRBV6-1 to TRBJ1-1; 9 nucleotides align to TRBD1. CDR3 size: 11 residues. CDR1 is MNHNS, CDR2 SASEGT, per germline. Trimming removed 6 bases from V and 10 bases from J; junction bases left unmatched: 3.

The chain is built from TRBV11-3 and TRBJ1-2; 9 bases are a match to TRBD1. J was trimmed by 7 bases and V by 0 bases; bases with no gene match: 6. In germline, CDR1 is SGHNT, CDR2 YENEEA. CDR3 length equals 15 residues. In DNA form, the CDR3 reads TGTGCCAGCAGCTTAGAAGACAGGGGGGCCGTTGGCTACACCTTC. Translating it yields CASSLEDRGAVGYTF.

This clone was recorded only once. The rearrangement joins TRBV6-1 to TRBJ2-2; 7 nucleotides align to TRBD1. CDR1 and CDR2 from the germline V gene are MNHNS and SASEGT. J gave up 5 bases and V 6 bases, and 0 bases lay outside the gene matches. The CDR3 totals 12 residues. CDR3 region: CASRQGTGELFF. CDR3 coding DNA: TGTGCCAGCAGACAGGGGACCGGGGAGCTGTTTTTT.

The J gene is TRBJ1-2, the V gene TRBV4-1, with TRBD1 as a possible D gene (5 bases). Between the trimmed V and J ends, which lost 4 bases and 0 bases, there was a span of 15 bases. The CDR3 totals 16 residues. From germline, CDR1 is MGHRA and CDR2 YSYEKL. The CDR3 protein is CASSLDPTGANYGYTF. As DNA, the CDR3 is TGCGCCAGCAGCCTAGACCCCACGGGGGCTAACTATGGCTACACCTTC.

The chain couples TRBV7-6 to TRBJ1-1, with D hard to call. This CDR3 region has 13 residues. V dropped 2 bases and J dropped 7 bases, with 11 bases sitting between them. The germline V gene has CDR1 SGHVS and CDR2 FNYEAQ. CDR3 coding DNA: TGTGCCAGCAGCTTATGGGGTAGGCGTGAAGCTTTCTTT. Its translation: CASSLWGRREAFF.

The chain recombines TRBV10-2 with TRBJ2-3; D unresolved. The V end was cut by 5 bases, the J end by 6 bases, with 6 bases between. Germline V gene data show CDR1 as WSHSY and CDR2 as SAAADI. This CDR3 is built from 11 residues. The DNA for the CDR3 is TGCGCCAGCAGTCCCTTCGATACGCAGTATTTT. Amino acids: CASSPFDTQYF.

V is TRBV4-3 and J is TRBJ1-4, with unresolved D. Looked up from germline, CDR1 is LGHNA and CDR2 is YSLEER. V lost 1 base, J lost 10 bases, and 13 bases lay in between. This CDR3 has 14 residues. Here the CDR3 DNA reads TGCGCCAGCAGCCAAGGGGGTGTGGGAGGAAAACTGTTTTTT. This encodes CASSQGGVGGKLFF.

The chain joins TRBV9 to TRBJ2-7; 7 bases are a match to TRBD2. Germline CDR1 SGDLS, CDR2 YYNGEE. This CDR3 is built from 17 residues. V lost 4 bases and J lost 3; bases outside the gene matches: 16. The CDR3 bases are TGTGCCAGCAGCATTGGGGGGGGACCCGCCTCGATCTACGAGCAGTACTTC. Protein: CASSIGGGPASIYEQYF.

J is TRBJ1-4 and V is TRBV5-6; D is ambiguous. CDR1 SGHDT and CDR2 YYEEEE come from the germline V gene. This CDR3 has 16 residues. Trimming pared 1 base from V and 7 bases from J, leaving 17 bases between. CDR3 coding DNA: TGTGCCAGCAGCTTGTTAGCGGAACCCACGGGTGAAAAACTGTTTTTT. It codes for CASSLLAEPTGEKLFF.

The rearrangement uses TRBV5-1 and TRBJ1-1; D is undetermined. This CDR3 contains 12 residues. V lost 2 bases to trimming and J lost 7 bases, with 9 bases between them. Germline CDR1 and CDR2: SGHRS and YFSETQ. The DNA of the CDR3 is TGCGCCAGCAGCTTCGACTTAGTTGAAGCTTTCTTT. Amino acid sequence: CASSFDLVEAFF.

The chain is built from TRBV7-9 and TRBJ1-2; D is uncertain. V was pared by 0 bases and J by 8 bases, with 13 bases between. Germline CDR1 SEHNR, CDR2 FQNEAQ (reference sequence). CDR3 length: 14 amino acids. As DNA, the CDR3 is TGTGCCAGCAGCTTAGCCTTCCAGTTGGGGGGCTACACCTTC. Amino acid sequence: CASSLAFQLGGYTF.

The rearrangement uses TRBV19 and TRBJ1-2; 8 bases agree with TRBD1. The CDR3 covers 12 residues. V trimming: 9 bases; J trimming: 4 bases; junction bases outside the gene matches: 4. In germline, CDR1 is LNHDA, CDR2 SQIVND (reference sequence). As DNA, the CDR3 is TGTGCCAGCAGGGGGCGGTTCTATGGCTACACCTTC. Its protein is CASRGRFYGYTF.

V gene TRBV28 combines with J gene TRBJ2-2, with TRBD2 matching over 12 bases. Unmatched junction bases numbered 12, after V lost 7 bases and J lost 6 bases. Germline V lookup: CDR1 MDHEN, CDR2 SYDVKM. The CDR3 runs to 17 residues. CDR3 in amino acids: CASIGASGRAGSGELFF. In nucleotides, the CDR3 is TGTGCCAGCATCGGGGCTAGCGGGAGGGCCGGGTCCGGGGAGCTGTTTTTT.

V usage is TRBV7-8 and J usage is TRBJ1-3; D ambiguous. CDR1 and CDR2 (germline): SGHVS, FQNEAQ. V was cut by 5 bases and J by 4 bases, with 9 bases left in between. The CDR3 contains 13 residues. The CDR3 bases are TGTGCCAGCAGCCTTTTAACAGGAAACACCATATATTTT. It translates to CASSLLTGNTIYF.

The rearrangement joins TRBV28 to TRBJ2-7, with 15 bases matching TRBD2. J gave up 4 bases and V 4 bases, and 5 bases lay outside the gene matches. This CDR3 comprises 16 residues. CDR1 and CDR2 (germline): MDHEN, SYDVKM. CDR3 protein: CASSSGTSGRTYEQYF. CDR3 sequence (DNA): TGTGCCAGCAGTTCGGGGACTAGCGGGAGGACGTACGAGCAGTACTTC.

V and J are TRBV9 and TRBJ2-1, with 11 positions matching TRBD2. CDR3 length: 17 amino acids. J was trimmed by 6 bases and V by 4 bases; bases with no gene match: 12. Germline assignment: CDR1 SGDLS and CDR2 YYNGEE. CDR3 nucleotide sequence: TGTGCCAGCAGCTCGCTAGGACTAGCGGGTTCTGGCAATGAGCAGTTCTTC. Translated, it gives CASSSLGLAGSGNEQFF.